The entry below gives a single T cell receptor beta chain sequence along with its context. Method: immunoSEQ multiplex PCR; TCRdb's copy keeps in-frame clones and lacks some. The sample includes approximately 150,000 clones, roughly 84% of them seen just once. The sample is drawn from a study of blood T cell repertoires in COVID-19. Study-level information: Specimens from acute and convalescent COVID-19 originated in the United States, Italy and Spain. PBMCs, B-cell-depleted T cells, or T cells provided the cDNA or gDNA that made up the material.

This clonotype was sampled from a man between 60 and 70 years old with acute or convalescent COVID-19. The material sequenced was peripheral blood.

CDR3 in amino acids: CASSSSNTGELFF. The DNA for the CDR3 is TGTGCCAGCAGTTCCTCGAACACCGGGGAGCTGTTTTTT. J is TRBJ2-2 and V is TRBV28; D is undetermined. Trimming took 4 bases from V and 0 from J, leaving 3 bases between them. In germline, CDR1 is MDHEN, CDR2 SYDVKM. The length of the CDR3 is 13 residues.